This entry lists 5 T cell receptor beta chains sequenced from one sample in a study of patients and donors after allogeneic stem cell transplantation. One entry per CDR3 protein, called by TCRdb with MiXCR from the RT-PCR reads. The table records approximately 99,000 distinct CDR3 sequences, approximately 40% of them present only once. The sequencing input was blood, either unsorted or a sorted T cell fraction (not recorded which). All receptors derive from a human donor who was either an allogeneic HSCT recipient or a stem cell or donor lymphocyte infusion donor (not recorded which). It is not recorded whose cells these are; they may come from a transplant donor.

CDR3 DNA: TGCGCCAGCAGTTCGACAGGGACGTATGAGCAGTTCTTC. Protein product: CASSSTGTYEQFF. The chain combines TRBV10-2 with TRBJ2-1; 7 bases match TRBD1. Germline-derived CDR1 and CDR2 are WSHSY and SAAADI. With V trimmed by 5 bases and J by 8 bases, 6 bases remained unmatched. The CDR3 sequence is 13 residues long.

The chain is built from TRBV14 and TRBJ1-5; no definite D call. The ends were cut back, 0 bases at V and 6 bases at J, with 6 bases in the middle. The CDR3 has 13 residues. Per the germline V gene, CDR1 is SGHDN and CDR2 is FVKESK. CDR3 DNA: TGTGCCAGCAGCCAAGATTTGAGTCAGCCCCAGCATTTT. Translated, it gives CASSQDLSQPQHF. The full variable domain, in which reference TRBV14 and TRBJ1-5 provide the parts outside the CDR3, is EAGVTQFPSHSVIEKGQTVTLRCDPISGHDNLYWYRRVMGKEIKFLLHFVKESKQDESGMPNNRFLAERTGGTYSTLKVQPAELEDSGVYFCASSQDLSQPQHFGDGTRLSIL.

This chain links TRBV10-3 with TRBJ2-2, with 8 nucleotides matching TRBD1. Germline loops: CDR1 ENHRY, CDR2 SYGVKD. Trimming at V came to 6 bases and at J to 5 bases, leaving 5 bases not matched to a gene. CDR3 length: 14 residues. The CDR3: CAIRGQGETGELFF. Here the CDR3 DNA reads TGTGCCATCAGAGGACAGGGAGAAACCGGGGAGCTGTTTTTT.

There are a few counts of this clonotype. This chain joins TRBV27 and TRBJ1-6, with D tentatively TRBD1 (5 bases). This CDR3 comprises 15 residues. V gave up 5 bases and J gave up 7 bases, with 15 bases separating them. Per the germline V gene, CDR1 is MNHEY and CDR2 is SMNVEV (reference sequence). The CDR3 DNA reads as TGTGCCAGCAGTCTCCGTGGGGGGGTGAATTCACCCCTCCACTTT. Protein product: CASSLRGGVNSPLHF.

V and J are TRBV14 and TRBJ2-5; no clear D gene. The V gene's germline CDR1 is SGHDN and CDR2 FVKESK. This CDR3 contains 14 residues. The V end lost 2 bases, the J end lost 5 bases, and 12 bases lay between the germline ends. CDR3 in DNA: TGTGCCAGCAGCCAAATCTACGCCAGGGAGACCCAGTACTTC. Translation gives CASSQIYARETQYF. The full variable domain, its missing parts supplied by reference TRBV14 and TRBJ2-5, is EAGVTQFPSHSVIEKGQTVTLRCDPISGHDNLYWYRRVMGKEIKFLLHFVKESKQDESGMPNNRFLAERTGGTYSTLKVQPAELEDSGVYFCASSQIYARETQYFGPGTRLLVL.